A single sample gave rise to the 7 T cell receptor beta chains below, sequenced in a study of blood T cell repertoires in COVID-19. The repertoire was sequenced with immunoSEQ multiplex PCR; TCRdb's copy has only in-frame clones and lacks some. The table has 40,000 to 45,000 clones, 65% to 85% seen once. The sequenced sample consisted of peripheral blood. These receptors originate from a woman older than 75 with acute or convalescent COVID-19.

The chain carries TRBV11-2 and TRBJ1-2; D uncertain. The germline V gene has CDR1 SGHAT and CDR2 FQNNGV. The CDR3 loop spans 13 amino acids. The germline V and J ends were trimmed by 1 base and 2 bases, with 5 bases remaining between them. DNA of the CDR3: TGTGCCAGCAGCTTAGGTCAGAACTATGGCTACACCTTC. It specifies CASSLGQNYGYTF.

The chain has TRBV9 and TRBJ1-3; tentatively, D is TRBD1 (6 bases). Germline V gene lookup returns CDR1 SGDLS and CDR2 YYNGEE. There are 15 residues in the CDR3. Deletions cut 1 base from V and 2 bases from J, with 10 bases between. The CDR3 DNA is TGTGCCAGCAGCGTAATGGGGGCTGCTGGAAACACCATATATTTT. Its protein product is CASSVMGAAGNTIYF.

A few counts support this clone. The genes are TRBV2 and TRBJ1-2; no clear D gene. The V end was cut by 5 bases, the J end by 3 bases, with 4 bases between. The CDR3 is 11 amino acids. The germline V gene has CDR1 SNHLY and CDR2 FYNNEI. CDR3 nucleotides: TGTGCCAGCAGTCCCGACTATGGCTACACCTTC. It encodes CASSPDYGYTF.

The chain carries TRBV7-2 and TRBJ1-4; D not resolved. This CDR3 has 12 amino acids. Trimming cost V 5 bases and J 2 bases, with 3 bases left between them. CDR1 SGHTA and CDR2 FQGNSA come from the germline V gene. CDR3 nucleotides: TGTGCCAGCAGCCGGACTAATGAAAAACTGTTTTTT. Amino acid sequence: CASSRTNEKLFF.

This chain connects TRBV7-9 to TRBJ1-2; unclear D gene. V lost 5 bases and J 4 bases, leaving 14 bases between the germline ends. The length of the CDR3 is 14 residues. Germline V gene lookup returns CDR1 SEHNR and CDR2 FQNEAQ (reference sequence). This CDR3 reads CASSPQIAPYGYTF. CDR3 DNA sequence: TGTGCCAGCAGCCCGCAGATTGCCCCCTATGGCTACACCTTC.

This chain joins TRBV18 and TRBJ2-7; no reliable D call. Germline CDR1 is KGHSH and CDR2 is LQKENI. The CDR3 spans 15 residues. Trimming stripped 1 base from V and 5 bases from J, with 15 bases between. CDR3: CASSPRAGYWDEQYF. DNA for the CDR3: TGTGCCAGCTCACCACGGGCAGGTTACTGGGACGAGCAGTACTTC.

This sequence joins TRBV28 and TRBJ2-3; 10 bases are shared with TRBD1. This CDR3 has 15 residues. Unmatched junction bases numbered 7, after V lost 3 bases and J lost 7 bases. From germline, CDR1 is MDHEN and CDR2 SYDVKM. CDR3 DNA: TGTGCCAGCAGTTTGGCGGGGACAGGGGACTATACGCAGTATTTT. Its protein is CASSLAGTGDYTQYF. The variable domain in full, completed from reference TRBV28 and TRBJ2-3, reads DVKVTQSSRYLVKRTGEKVFLECVQDMDHENMFWYRQDPGLGLRLIYFSYDVKMKEKGDIPEGYSVSREKKERFSLILESASTNQTSMYLCASSLAGTGDYTQYFGPGTRLTVL.